The 13 T cell receptor beta chains in this list originate from one sample, sequenced in a study of cytomegalovirus exposure and HLA in healthy donors (dated by TCRdb to 2017 to 2019). Library preparation employed the immunoSEQ multiplex PCR assay. For the multiplex PCR, a mixture combining 60 forward primers for TCR Vbeta segments and 13 reverse primers for TCR Jbeta segments was used. TCRdb stores this immuneACCESS table with in-frame sequences only. Part of the clones is absent; in the studies checked, under half of the shortfall reflects unresolved V genes, and no reason is known for the rest. The sample's clone listing holds around 140,000 clones. The leading ten clones occupy about 2% of the sample. Sequencing input: PBMCs. The receptor set was obtained from a woman aged 18-30 years in good health and CMV-seronegative.

This chain uses TRBV30 with TRBJ2-1; weak D call: TRBD2 (6 bases). The CDR3 sequence is 13 residues long. Germline V lookup: CDR1 GTSNPN, CDR2 SVGIG (reference sequence). V lost 1 base and J lost 7, with 11 bases in between. CDR3 sequence: CAWSGGTWNEQFF. The CDR3 region has the DNA TGTGCCTGGAGTGGCGGGACGTGGAATGAGCAGTTCTTC. The full variable domain, completed using reference TRBV30 and TRBJ2-1, is SQTIHQWPATLVQPVGSPLSLECTVEGTSNPNLYWYRQAAGRGLQLLFYSVGIGQISSEVPQNLSASRPQDRQFILSSKKLLLSDSGFYLCAWSGGTWNEQFFGPGTRLTVL.

The rearrangement links TRBV4-1 to TRBJ1-6; 7 bases line up with TRBD1. Germline lookup yields CDR1 MGHRA and CDR2 YSYEKL. This CDR3 region has 16 residues. The V and J ends lost 1 base and 4 bases, in that order; junction bases with no gene match: 4. CDR3 sequence reads: CASSQVGTAYNSPLHF. The CDR3 DNA follows: TGCGCCAGCAGCCAAGTTGGGACAGCATATAATTCACCCCTCCACTTT.

Worth noting for this clone: Other DNA sequences within the sample encode an identical CDR3. The gene calls are TRBV5-1 and TRBJ2-3, with 13 bases identical to TRBD2. In germline, CDR1 is SGHRS, CDR2 YFSETQ. The CDR3 is 16 amino acids. With V trimmed by 4 bases and J by 6 bases, 8 bases remained unmatched. CDR3 DNA sequence: TGCGCCAGCAGCCTCAGACTAGCGGGAGGAACGGATACGCAGTATTTT. As protein: CASSLRLAGGTDTQYF.

CDR3 amino acids: CSVSDRGIWAFF. For the CDR3, the DNA is TGCAGCGTATCGGACAGGGGTATATGGGCTTTCTTT. The chain carries TRBV29-1 and TRBJ1-1, with 9 bases fitting TRBD1. The CDR3 sequence is 12 residues long. The V gene's germline CDR1 is SQVTM and CDR2 ANQGSEA. The J segment lost 11 bases and the V segment lost 6 bases, leaving 10 bases of the junction unmatched.

The chain links TRBV19 to TRBJ1-2, with D uncertain. The CDR3 has 14 residues. Trimming removed 4 bases at V and 4 bases at J, with 13 bases between. Germline lookup yields CDR1 LNHDA and CDR2 SQIVND (reference sequence). CDR3 residues: CASSTPQLIYGYTF. The CDR3 DNA sequence: TGTGCCAGTAGTACGCCACAGCTGATCTATGGCTACACCTTC. The whole variable domain, filled in from reference TRBV19 and TRBJ1-2, reads DGGITQSPKYLFRKEGQNVTLSCEQNLNHDAMYWYRQDPGQGLRLIYYSQIVNDFQKGDIAEGYSVSREKKESFPLTVTSAQKNPTAFYLCASSTPQLIYGYTFGSGTRLTVV.

The chain recombines TRBV11-3 with TRBJ1-1; no reliable D call. The CDR3 is 13 amino acids. V gave up 2 bases and J gave up 3 bases, with 7 bases separating them. The germline gives CDR1 SGHNT, CDR2 YENEEA. CDR3 sequence (DNA): TGTGCCAGCAGCTTAAGCCTCTACACTGAAGCTTTCTTT. Its translation: CASSLSLYTEAFF.

The CDR3 spells CASSSDYEQYV. In DNA form, the CDR3 reads TGTGCCAGCAGCTCGGACTACGAGCAGTACGTC. The rearrangement links TRBV5-6 to TRBJ2-7; unclear D gene. CDR1 and CDR2 (germline): SGHDT, YYEEEE. This CDR3 spans 11 amino acids. V lost 3 bases, J lost 3 bases, and 4 bases lay in between.

V usage is TRBV7-2 and J usage is TRBJ2-5; D is possibly TRBD2 (5 bases). Germline V gene sequence: CDR1 SGHTA, CDR2 FQGNSA. The CDR3 length is 13 residues. Trimming took 5 bases from V and 4 from J, leaving 11 bases between them. The CDR3 bases are TGTGCCAGCAGCCCTCTAGAGGGAGAGACCCAGTACTTC. Its translation: CASSPLEGETQYF. The whole variable domain, filled in from reference TRBV7-2 and TRBJ2-5, reads GAGVSQSPSNKVTEKGKDVELRCDPISGHTALYWYRQSLGQGLEFLIYFQGNSAPDKSGLPSDRFSAERTGGSVSTLTIQRTQQEDSAVYLCASSPLEGETQYFGPGTRLLVL.

The V and J genes are TRBV7-8 and TRBJ1-1; 8 positions agree with TRBD1. Germline V gene sequence: CDR1 SGHVS, CDR2 FQNEAQ. This CDR3 comprises 15 residues. With V trimmed by 2 bases and J by 5 bases, 7 bases remained unmatched. The CDR3 loop reads CASSLQGALTTEAFF. Written as DNA, the CDR3 is TGTGCCAGCAGCTTACAGGGGGCCCTAACGACTGAAGCTTTCTTT.

The chain recombines TRBV6-4 with TRBJ2-3; D call uncertain. With 6 bases removed from V and 0 bases from J, the gap between germline ends came to 13 bases. The CDR3 sequence is 15 residues long. Per germline, CDR1 MRHNA and CDR2 SNTAGT. This CDR3 is CASSPSLTSTDTQYF. The CDR3 DNA reads TGTGCCAGCAGCCCCAGCCTGACTAGCACAGATACGCAGTATTTT.

Written as DNA, the CDR3 is TGTGCCAGCAGCCCCTTCAGGGGCGGGAGCTACGAGCAGTACTTC. Its protein is CASSPFRGGSYEQYF. The gene calls are TRBV13 and TRBJ2-7; a weak D match, TRBD2 (7 bases). V lost 5 bases, J lost 3 bases, and 17 bases lay in between. The CDR3 loop spans 15 amino acids. Germline V gives CDR1 PRHDT, CDR2 FYEKMQ (reference sequence).

The genes are TRBV6-1 and TRBJ1-6, with 10 bases matching TRBD1. Trimming took 10 bases from V and 7 from J; bases not matched to a gene: 7. The CDR3 consists of 14 residues. Looked up from germline, CDR1 is MNHNS and CDR2 is SASEGT. CDR3 sequence (DNA): TGTGCCACCTGGTCGGGACAGGGGAATTCACCCCTCCACTTT. Translated: CATWSGQGNSPLHF.

The chain carries TRBV10-1 and TRBJ2-7; 10 bases align to TRBD1. Germline V gene data show CDR1 as WNHNN and CDR2 as SYGVQD (reference sequence). V was pared by 6 bases and J by 4 bases, with 9 bases of the junction left unmatched. The CDR3 totals 15 residues. The CDR3 spells CASRAGTGVMYEQYF. CDR3 DNA sequence: TGCGCCAGCAGGGCCGGGACAGGGGTCATGTACGAGCAGTACTTC.